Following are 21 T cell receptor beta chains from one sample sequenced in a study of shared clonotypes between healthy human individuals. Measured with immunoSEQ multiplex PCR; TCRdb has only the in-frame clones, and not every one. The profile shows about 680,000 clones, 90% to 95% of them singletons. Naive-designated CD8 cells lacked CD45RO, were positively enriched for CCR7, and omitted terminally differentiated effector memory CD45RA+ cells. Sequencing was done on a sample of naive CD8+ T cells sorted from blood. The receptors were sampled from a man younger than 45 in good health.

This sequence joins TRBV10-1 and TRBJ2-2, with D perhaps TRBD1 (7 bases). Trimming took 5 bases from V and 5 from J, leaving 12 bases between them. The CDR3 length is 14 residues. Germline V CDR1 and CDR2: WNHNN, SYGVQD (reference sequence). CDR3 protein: CASSFQGGTGELFF. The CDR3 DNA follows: TGCGCCAGCAGTTTCCAGGGGGGAACCGGGGAGCTGTTTTTT.

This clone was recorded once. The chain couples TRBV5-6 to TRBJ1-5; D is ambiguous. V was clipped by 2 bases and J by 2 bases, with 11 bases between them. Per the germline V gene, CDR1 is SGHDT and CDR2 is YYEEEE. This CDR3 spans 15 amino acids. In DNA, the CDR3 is TGTGCCAGCAGCTTCAAGGGTGTGGGCAATCAGCCCCAGCATTTT. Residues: CASSFKGVGNQPQHF.

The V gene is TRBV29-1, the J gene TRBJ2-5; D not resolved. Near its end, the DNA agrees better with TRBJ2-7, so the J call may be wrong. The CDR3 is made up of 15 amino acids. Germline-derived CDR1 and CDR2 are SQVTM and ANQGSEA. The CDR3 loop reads CSVEAGSETTYEQYF. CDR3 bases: TGCAGCGTTGAGGCCGGGTCCGAGACGACCTACGAGCAGTACTTC.

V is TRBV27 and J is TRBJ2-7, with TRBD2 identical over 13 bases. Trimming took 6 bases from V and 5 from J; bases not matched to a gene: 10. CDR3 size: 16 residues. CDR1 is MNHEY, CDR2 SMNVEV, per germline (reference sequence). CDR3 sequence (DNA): TGTGCCAGCAGCAAGGGGACTAGCGGGATGATCCACGAGCAGTACTTC. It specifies CASSKGTSGMIHEQYF.

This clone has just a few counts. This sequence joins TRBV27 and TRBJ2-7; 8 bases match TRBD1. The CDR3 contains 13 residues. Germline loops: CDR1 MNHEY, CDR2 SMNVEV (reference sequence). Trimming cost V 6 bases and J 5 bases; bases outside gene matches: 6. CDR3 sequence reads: CASSRDRGHEQYF. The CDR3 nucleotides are TGTGCCAGCAGCCGAGACAGGGGCCACGAGCAGTACTTC.

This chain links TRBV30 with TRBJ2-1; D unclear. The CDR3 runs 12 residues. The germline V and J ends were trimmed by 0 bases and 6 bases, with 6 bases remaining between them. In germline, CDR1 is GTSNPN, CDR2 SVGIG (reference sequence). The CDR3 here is CAWSVIGNEQFF. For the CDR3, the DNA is TGTGCCTGGAGTGTAATAGGCAATGAGCAGTTCTTC.

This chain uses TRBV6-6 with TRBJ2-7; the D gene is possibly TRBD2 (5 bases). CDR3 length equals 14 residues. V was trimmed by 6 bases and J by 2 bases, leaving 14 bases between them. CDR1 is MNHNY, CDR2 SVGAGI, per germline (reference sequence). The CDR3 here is CASSLPGGTYEQYF. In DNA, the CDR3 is TGTGCCAGCAGCCTCCCCGGAGGAACCTACGAGCAGTACTTC.

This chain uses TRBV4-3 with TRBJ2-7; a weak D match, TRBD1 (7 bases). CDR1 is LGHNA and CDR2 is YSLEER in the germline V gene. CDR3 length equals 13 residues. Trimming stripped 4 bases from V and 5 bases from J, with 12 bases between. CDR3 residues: CASSRRDRNEQYF. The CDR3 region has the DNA TGCGCCAGCAGCCGGCGGGACAGAAACGAGCAGTACTTC.

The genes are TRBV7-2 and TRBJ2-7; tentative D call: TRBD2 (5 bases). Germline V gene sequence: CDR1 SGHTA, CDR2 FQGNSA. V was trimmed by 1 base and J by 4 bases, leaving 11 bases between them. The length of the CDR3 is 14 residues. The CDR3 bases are TGTGCCAGCAGCTTAGGGTCGCGGGTATACGAGCAGTACTTC. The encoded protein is CASSLGSRVYEQYF.

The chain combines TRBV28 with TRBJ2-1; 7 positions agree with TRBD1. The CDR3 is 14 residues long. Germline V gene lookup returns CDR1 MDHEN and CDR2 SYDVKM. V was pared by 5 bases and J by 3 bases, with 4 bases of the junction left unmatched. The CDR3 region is CASSPRQGYNEQFF. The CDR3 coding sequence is TGTGCCAGCAGTCCGCGACAGGGCTACAATGAGCAGTTCTTC.

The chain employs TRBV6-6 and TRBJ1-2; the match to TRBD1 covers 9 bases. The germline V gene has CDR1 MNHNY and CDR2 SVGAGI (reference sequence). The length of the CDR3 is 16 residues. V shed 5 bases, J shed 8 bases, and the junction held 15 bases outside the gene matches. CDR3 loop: CASSQSPGQGAWGYTF. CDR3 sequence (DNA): TGTGCCAGCAGTCAATCCCCGGGACAGGGCGCATGGGGCTACACCTTC.

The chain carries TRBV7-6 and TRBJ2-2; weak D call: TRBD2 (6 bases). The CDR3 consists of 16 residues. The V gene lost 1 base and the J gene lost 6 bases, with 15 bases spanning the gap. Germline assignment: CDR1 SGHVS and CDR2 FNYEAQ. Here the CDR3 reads CASSLGGLGGAGELFF. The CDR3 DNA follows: TGTGCCAGCAGCTTAGGGGGACTCGGAGGGGCCGGGGAGCTGTTTTTT.

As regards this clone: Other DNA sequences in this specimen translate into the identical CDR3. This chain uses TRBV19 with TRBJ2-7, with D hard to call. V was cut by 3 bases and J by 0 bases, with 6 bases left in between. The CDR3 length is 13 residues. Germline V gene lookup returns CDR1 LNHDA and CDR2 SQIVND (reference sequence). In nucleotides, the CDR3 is TGTGCCAGTAGTATCGGTAGCTCCTACGAGCAGTACTTC. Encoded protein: CASSIGSSYEQYF.

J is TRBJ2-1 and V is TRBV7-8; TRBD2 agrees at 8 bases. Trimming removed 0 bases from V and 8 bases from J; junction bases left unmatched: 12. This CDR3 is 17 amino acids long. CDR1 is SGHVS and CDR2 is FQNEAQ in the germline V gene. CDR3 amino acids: CASSLARRDKAGDEQFF. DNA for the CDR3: TGTGCCAGCAGCTTAGCGCGTCGTGACAAAGCGGGGGATGAGCAGTTCTTC.

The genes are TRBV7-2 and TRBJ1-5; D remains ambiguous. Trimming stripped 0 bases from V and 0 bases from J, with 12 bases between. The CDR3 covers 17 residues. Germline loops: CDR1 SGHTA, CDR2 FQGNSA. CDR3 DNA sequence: TGTGCCAGCAGCTTAGCGCTACAGATCATTAGCAATCAGCCCCAGCATTTT. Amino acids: CASSLALQIISNQPQHF.

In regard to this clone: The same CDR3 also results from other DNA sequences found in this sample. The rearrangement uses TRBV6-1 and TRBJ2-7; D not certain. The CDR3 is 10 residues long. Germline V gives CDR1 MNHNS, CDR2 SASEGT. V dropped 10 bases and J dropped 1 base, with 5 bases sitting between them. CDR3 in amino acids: CATVSYEQYF. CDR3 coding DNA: TGTGCCACCGTTTCCTACGAGCAGTACTTC.

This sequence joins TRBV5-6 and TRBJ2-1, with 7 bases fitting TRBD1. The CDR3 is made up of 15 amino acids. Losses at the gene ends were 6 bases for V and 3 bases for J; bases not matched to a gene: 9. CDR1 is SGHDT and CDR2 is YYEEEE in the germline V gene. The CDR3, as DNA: TGTGCCAGCACCCCCCGAGACAGGGACTACAATGAGCAGTTCTTC. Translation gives CASTPRDRDYNEQFF.

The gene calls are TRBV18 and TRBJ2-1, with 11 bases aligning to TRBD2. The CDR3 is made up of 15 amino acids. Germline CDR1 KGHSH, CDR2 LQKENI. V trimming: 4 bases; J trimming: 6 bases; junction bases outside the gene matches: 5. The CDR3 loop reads CASSLTSGRSNEQFF. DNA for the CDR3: TGTGCCAGCTCACTTACTAGCGGGAGAAGCAATGAGCAGTTCTTC.

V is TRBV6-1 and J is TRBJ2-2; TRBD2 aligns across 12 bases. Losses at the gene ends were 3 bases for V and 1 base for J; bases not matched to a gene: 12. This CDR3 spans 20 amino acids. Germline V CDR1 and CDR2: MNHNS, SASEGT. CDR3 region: CASSDRGASGRVLNTGELFF. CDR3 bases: TGTGCCAGCAGTGACCGGGGGGCTAGCGGGAGGGTCTTGAACACCGGGGAGCTGTTTTTT.

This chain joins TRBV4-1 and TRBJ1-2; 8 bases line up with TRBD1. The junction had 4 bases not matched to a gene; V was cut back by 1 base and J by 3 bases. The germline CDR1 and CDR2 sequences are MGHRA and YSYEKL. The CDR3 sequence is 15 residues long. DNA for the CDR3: TGCGCCAGCAGCCAAGCCCCAGGGGGCTACTATGGCTACACCTTC. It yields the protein CASSQAPGGYYGYTF.

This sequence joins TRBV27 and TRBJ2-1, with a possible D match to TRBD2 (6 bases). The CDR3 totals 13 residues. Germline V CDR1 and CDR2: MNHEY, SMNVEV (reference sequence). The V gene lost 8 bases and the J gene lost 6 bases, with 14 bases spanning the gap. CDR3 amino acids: CASGRAGPNEQFF. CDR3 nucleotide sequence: TGTGCCAGCGGCCGGGCGGGGCCCAATGAGCAGTTCTTC.